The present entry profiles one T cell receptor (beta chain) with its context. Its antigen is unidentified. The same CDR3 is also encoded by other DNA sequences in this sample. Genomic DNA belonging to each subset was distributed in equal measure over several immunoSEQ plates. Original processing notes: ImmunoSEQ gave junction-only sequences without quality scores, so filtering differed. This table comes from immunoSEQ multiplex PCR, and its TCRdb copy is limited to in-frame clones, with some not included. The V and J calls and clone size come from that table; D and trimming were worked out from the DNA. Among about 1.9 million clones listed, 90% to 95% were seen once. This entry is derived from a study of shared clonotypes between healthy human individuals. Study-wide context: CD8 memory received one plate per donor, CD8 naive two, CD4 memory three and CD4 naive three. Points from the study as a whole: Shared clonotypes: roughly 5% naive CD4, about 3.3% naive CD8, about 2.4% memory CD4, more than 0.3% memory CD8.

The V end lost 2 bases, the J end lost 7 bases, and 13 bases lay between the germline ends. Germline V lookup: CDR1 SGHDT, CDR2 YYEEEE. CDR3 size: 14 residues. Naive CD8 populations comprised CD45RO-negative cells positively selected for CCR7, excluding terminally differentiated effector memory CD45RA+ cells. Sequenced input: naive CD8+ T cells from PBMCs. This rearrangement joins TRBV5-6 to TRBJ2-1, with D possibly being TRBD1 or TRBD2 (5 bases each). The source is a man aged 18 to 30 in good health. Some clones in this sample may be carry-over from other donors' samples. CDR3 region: CASSFGTSGNEQFF. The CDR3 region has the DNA TGTGCCAGCAGCTTCGGGACGTCGGGGAATGAGCAGTTCTTC.